The 19 T cell receptor beta chains presented below share a single source sample, sequenced in a study of blood T cell repertoires in COVID-19. The data were produced by immunoSEQ multiplex PCR, yet TCRdb's version contains in-frame clones alone and is incomplete. The sample shows under 500,000 clones, more than 85% of them seen only once. The material sequenced was peripheral blood. The receptors derive from a woman in her twenties or thirties with acute or convalescent COVID-19.

The gene calls are TRBV10-2 and TRBJ2-7; D remains ambiguous. Trimming stripped 7 bases from V and 0 bases from J, with 10 bases between. The CDR3 has 13 residues. Germline loops: CDR1 WSHSY, CDR2 SAAADI. CDR3 sequence reads: CASTSTVSYEQYF. For the CDR3, the DNA is TGCGCCAGCACCTCAACAGTCTCCTACGAGCAGTACTTC.

V usage is TRBV4-2 and J usage is TRBJ2-2; D is ambiguous. The CDR3 is 14 residues long. V lost 0 bases and J lost 3, with 5 bases in between. Germline V lookup: CDR1 LGHNA, CDR2 YNFKEQ. Here the CDR3 DNA reads TGTGCCAGCAGCCAAGATCGAGACACCGGGGAGCTGTTTTTT. This encodes CASSQDRDTGELFF.

V gene TRBV6-5 combines with J gene TRBJ1-5; possibly TRBD1 for D (5 bases). V lost 11 bases, J lost 4 bases, and 21 bases lay in between. This CDR3 comprises 15 residues. CDR1 and CDR2 (germline): MNHEY, SVGAGI. CDR3 sequence reads: CAGRQGHIGNQPQHF. The DNA for the CDR3 is TGTGCCGGGAGGCAGGGCCATATCGGGAATCAGCCCCAGCATTTT.

The chain employs TRBV7-6 and TRBJ2-5; D perhaps matches TRBD1 (6 bases). The last part of the DNA fits TRBJ2-7 better; the J call may be wrong. Germline CDR1 reads SGHVS; CDR2 reads FNYEAQ. The CDR3 is made up of 15 amino acids. DNA for the CDR3: TGTGCCAGCAGCTTAGATCCCAGGGGCCCCTACGAGCAGTACTTC. As protein: CASSLDPRGPYEQYF.

For this clone: Within the sample, other DNA sequences also encode this same CDR3. V and J are TRBV9 and TRBJ2-7; 7 bases agree with TRBD1. Germline assignment: CDR1 SGDLS and CDR2 YYNGEE. The CDR3 is made up of 14 amino acids. The J segment lost 2 bases and the V segment lost 3 bases, leaving 5 bases of the junction unmatched. CDR3 bases: TGTGCCAGCAGCGCCCGGGACAGCACCTACGAGCAGTACTTC. Amino acids: CASSARDSTYEQYF.

The chain employs TRBV6-5 and TRBJ2-2; 7 bases match TRBD1. The CDR3 loop spans 15 amino acids. In germline, CDR1 is MNHEY, CDR2 SVGAGI. The ends lost 6 bases at V and 0 bases at J; junction bases unmatched: 4. The CDR3 spells CASRAGTANTGELFF. The DNA for the CDR3 is TGTGCCAGCAGGGCCGGGACAGCGAACACCGGGGAGCTGTTTTTT.

The chain has TRBV30 and TRBJ1-2, with D unclear. V shed 1 base and J shed 4 bases, with 4 bases lying between them. Germline CDR1 GTSNPN, CDR2 SVGIG (reference sequence). The CDR3 loop spans 11 amino acids. As DNA, the CDR3 is TGTGCCTGGAGTGGTCTCTATGGCTACACCTTC. This codes for CAWSGLYGYTF.

The rearrangement uses TRBV28 and TRBJ1-5; possibly TRBD1 for D (5 bases). In germline, CDR1 is MDHEN, CDR2 SYDVKM. The V and J ends lost 7 bases and 3 bases respectively, with 13 bases between them. The CDR3 is 14 amino acids. CDR3 residues: CASTPPGFNQPQHF. In nucleotides, the CDR3 is TGTGCCAGCACCCCCCCAGGGTTCAATCAGCCCCAGCATTTT. The full variable domain, with the rest looked up from reference TRBV28 and TRBJ1-5, is DVKVTQSSRYLVKRTGEKVFLECVQDMDHENMFWYRQDPGLGLRLIYFSYDVKMKEKGDIPEGYSVSREKKERFSLILESASTNQTSMYLCASTPPGFNQPQHFGDGTRLSIL.

The J gene is TRBJ1-3, the V gene TRBV5-1, with D perhaps TRBD1 (5 bases). The CDR3 has 15 amino acids. Germline V CDR1 and CDR2: SGHRS, YFSETQ. V was clipped by 0 bases and J by 4 bases, with 11 bases between them. CDR3 protein: CASSLAQGSGNTIYF. The CDR3 DNA is TGCGCCAGCAGCTTGGCCCAGGGTTCGGGAAACACCATATATTTT.

The chain has TRBV7-2 and TRBJ2-5; D might be TRBD2 (5 bases). V shed 8 bases and J shed 4 bases, with 23 bases lying between them. The germline CDR1 and CDR2 sequences are SGHTA and FQGNSA. The CDR3 consists of 16 residues. CDR3 bases: TGTGCCAGCGGACTTACCGGGCAGATCCTGGGAGAGACCCAGTACTTC. It is translated as CASGLTGQILGETQYF. Filled out from reference TRBV7-2 and TRBJ2-5, the complete variable domain reads GAGVSQSPSNKVTEKGKDVELRCDPISGHTALYWYRQSLGQGLEFLIYFQGNSAPDKSGLPSDRFSAERTGGSVSTLTIQRTQQEDSAVYLCASGLTGQILGETQYFGPGTRLLVL.

This clone appeared once. The chain couples TRBV3-1 (or the pseudogene TRBV3-2) to TRBJ2-2, with 9 bases identical to TRBD2. Germline trimming cut 1 base from V and 7 bases from J; bases unmatched to any gene: 16. Germline CDR1 is LGHDT and CDR2 is YNNKEL (reference sequence). The CDR3 totals 19 residues. This CDR3 is CASSQVFFRRRGGVGELFF. Here the CDR3 DNA reads TGTGCCAGCAGCCAAGTATTTTTTCGGCGGCGGGGGGGCGTCGGGGAGCTGTTTTTT.

The gene calls are TRBV25-1 and TRBJ1-1, with D perhaps TRBD1 (6 bases). CDR3 length: 13 amino acids. The V gene lost 5 bases and the J gene lost 4 bases, with 11 bases spanning the gap. Germline CDR1 is MGHDK and CDR2 is SYGVNS. The CDR3 loop reads CASSTRGGTEAFF. The CDR3, as DNA: TGTGCCAGCAGTACTAGGGGGGGCACTGAAGCTTTCTTT.

The chain uses TRBV6-6 and TRBJ2-4; D might be TRBD2 (5 bases). V lost 6 bases and J 3 bases, leaving 12 bases between the germline ends. This CDR3 is 14 amino acids long. Germline V CDR1 and CDR2: MNHNY, SVGAGI (reference sequence). The CDR3, as DNA: TGTGCCAGCAGGGCCGAGGAGGTCAAAAACATTCAGTACTTC. It is translated as CASRAEEVKNIQYF.

A single count supports this clone. The chain employs TRBV6-5 and TRBJ1-4; 8 bases align to TRBD1. Germline trimming cut 2 bases from V and 8 bases from J; bases unmatched to any gene: 7. This CDR3 region has 15 residues. Germline V gene sequence: CDR1 MNHEY, CDR2 SVGAGI. The CDR3 sequence is CASSYRGQGGEKLFF. The CDR3 DNA reads TGTGCCAGCAGTTACCGAGGACAGGGTGGAGAAAAACTGTTTTTT.

The chain links TRBV21-1 to TRBJ1-1; the D call of TRBD1 is as the table states it, not checked on the DNA. TRBV21-1 is a known pseudogene. There are 15 residues in the CDR3. CDR3 coding DNA: TGTGCCAGCAAGTCCCCCGTCGACATGCACACTGAAGCTTTCTTT. Its translation is CASKSPVDMHTEAFF.

This sequence joins TRBV28 and TRBJ2-7, with 11 bases that match TRBD2. The length of the CDR3 is 16 residues. Germline-derived CDR1 and CDR2 are MDHEN and SYDVKM. V shed 4 bases and J 1 base; nucleotides not matched to a gene: 6. CDR3 in amino acids: CASSSPGTSGSYEQYF. CDR3 DNA sequence: TGTGCCAGCAGTTCTCCCGGGACTAGCGGATCCTACGAGCAGTACTTC.

The chain joins TRBV28 to TRBJ2-7; 10 bases match TRBD1. V lost 11 bases and J lost 5; bases outside the gene matches: 15. Germline CDR1 reads MDHEN; CDR2 reads SYDVKM. The CDR3 sequence is 15 residues long. The CDR3 bases are TGTGCCTCACAATTGGGGGGACAGGGGCTTCACGAGCAGTACTTC. Protein sequence: CASQLGGQGLHEQYF.

The chain joins TRBV5-1 to TRBJ2-5; D not resolved. Germline V lookup: CDR1 SGHRS, CDR2 YFSETQ. This CDR3 has 13 residues. Trimming shortened V by 4 bases and J by 3 bases, and 10 bases separated the two germline ends. CDR3 region: CASSPTYKETQYF. Here the CDR3 DNA reads TGCGCCAGCAGCCCCACATATAAAGAGACCCAGTACTTC.

The genes are TRBV10-1 and TRBJ2-7; weak D call: TRBD1 (5 bases). Trimming stripped 8 bases from V and 3 bases from J, with 14 bases between. Germline V lookup: CDR1 WNHNN, CDR2 SYGVQD (reference sequence). This CDR3 has 13 amino acids. CDR3 sequence: CASSAGFGYEQYF. CDR3 nucleotides: TGCGCCAGCTCGGCAGGGTTTGGCTACGAGCAGTACTTC.